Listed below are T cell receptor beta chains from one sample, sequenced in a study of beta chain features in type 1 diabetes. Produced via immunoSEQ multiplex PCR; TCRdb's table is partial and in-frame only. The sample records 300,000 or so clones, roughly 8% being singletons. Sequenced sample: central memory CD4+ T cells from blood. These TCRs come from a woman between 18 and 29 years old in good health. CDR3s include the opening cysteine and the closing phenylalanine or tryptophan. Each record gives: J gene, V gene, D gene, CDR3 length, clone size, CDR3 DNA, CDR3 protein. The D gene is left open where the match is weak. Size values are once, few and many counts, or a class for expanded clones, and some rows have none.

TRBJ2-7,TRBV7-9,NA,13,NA,TGTGCCAGCAGCTTGCAGGTTGAGAATGAGCAGTACTTC,CASSLQVENEQYF
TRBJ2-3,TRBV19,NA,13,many,TGTGCCAGTAGGGCGGGGCAGGCGGATACGCAGTATTTT,CASRAGQADTQYF
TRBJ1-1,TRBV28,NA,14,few,TGTGCCAGCAGTTGGAAACTTGGTGTCACTGAAGCTTTCTTT,CASSWKLGVTEAFF
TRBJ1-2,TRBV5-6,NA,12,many,TGTGCCAGCAGCTTGGACAGGGCTGGCTACACCTTC,CASSLDRAGYTF
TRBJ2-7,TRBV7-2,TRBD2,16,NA,TGTGCCAGCAGCTTTATAGCGGGAGGGTCTATCTACGAGCAGTACTTC,CASSFIAGGSIYEQYF
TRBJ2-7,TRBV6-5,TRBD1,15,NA,TGTGCCAGCAGTTACTCGACAGGGCTAGCTTGGGAGCAGTACTTC,CASSYSTGLAWEQYF
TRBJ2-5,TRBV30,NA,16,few,TGTGCCTGGCGGATCCGGGACCTTCTCTTCCGGGAGACCCAGTACTTC,CAWRIRDLLFRETQYF
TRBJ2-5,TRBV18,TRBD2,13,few,TGTGCCAGCTCGCGAGCGGGACAAGAGACCCAGTACTTC,CASSRAGQETQYF
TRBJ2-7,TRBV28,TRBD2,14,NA,TGTGCCAGCATCAATAGCGGGAGGGGGTACGAGCAGTACTTC,CASINSGRGYEQYF
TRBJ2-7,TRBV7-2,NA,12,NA,TGTGCCAGCAGTGCCCGACAGGCCGAGCAGTACTTC,CASSARQAEQYF
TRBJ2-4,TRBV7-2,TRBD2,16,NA,TGTGCCAGCAGCCCAGAGGGGACTAGCGGGTTAAACATTCAGTACTTC,CASSPEGTSGLNIQYF
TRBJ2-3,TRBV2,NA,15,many,TGTGCCAGCAGTGAAGGACTTTCTTGGGGGGATACGCAGTATTTT,CASSEGLSWGDTQYF
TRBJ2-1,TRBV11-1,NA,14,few,TGTGCCAGCAGCTTACTCTCGGTGGGCACGGAGCAGTTCTTC,CASSLLSVGTEQFF
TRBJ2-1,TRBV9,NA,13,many,TGTGCCAGCAGCGTAGACTCGTTGGCTTCGCAGTTCTTC,CASSVDSLASQFF
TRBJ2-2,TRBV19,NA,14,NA,TGTGCCAGTCGAGACAGGCCGAGGACCGGGGAGCTGTTTTTT,CASRDRPRTGELFF
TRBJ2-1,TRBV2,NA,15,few,TGTGCCAGCAGTGAGTTAGGGGAGTCCTACAATGAGCAGTTCTTC,CASSELGESYNEQFF
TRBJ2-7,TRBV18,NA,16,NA,TGTGCCAGCTCACCACCGATTAGCGGAGGCACCTACGAGCAGTACTTC,CASSPPISGGTYEQYF
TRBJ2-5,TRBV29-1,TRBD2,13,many,TGCAGCGTTGCGGCGGGAGGTGAAGAGACCCAGTACTTC,CSVAAGGEETQYF
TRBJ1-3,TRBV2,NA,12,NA,TGTGCCAGCAGTGCCCAGGGGAACACCATATATTTT,CASSAQGNTIYF
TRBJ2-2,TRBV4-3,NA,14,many,TGCGCCAGCAGCCAAGACCCAAACACCGGGGAGCTGTTTTTT,CASSQDPNTGELFF
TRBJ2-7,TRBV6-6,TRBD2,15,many,TGTGCCAGCAGTCTTAGCGGGAGTGACTCCTACGAGCAGTACTTC,CASSLSGSDSYEQYF
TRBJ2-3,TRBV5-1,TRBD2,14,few,TGCGCCAGTGAAAGCGGGACTGGTAGGGATACGCAGTATTTT,CASESGTGRDTQYF
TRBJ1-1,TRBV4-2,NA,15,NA,TGTGCCAGCAGCCAAGACGGGTTTGATGACACTGAAGCTTTCTTT,CASSQDGFDDTEAFF
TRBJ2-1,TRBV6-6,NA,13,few,TGTGCCAGCAGTTACGAGCGCAGGGAAGGGCAGTTCTTC,CASSYERREGQFF
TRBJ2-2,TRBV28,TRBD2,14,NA,TGTGCCAGTACTAGCGGGATGGTTTCCGGGGAGCTGTTTTTT,CASTSGMVSGELFF
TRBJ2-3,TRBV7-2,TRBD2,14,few,TGTGCCAGCAGCAAAGCGGGAGTTCGGGATACGCAGTATTTT,CASSKAGVRDTQYF
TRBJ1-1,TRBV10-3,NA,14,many,TGTGCCACCGGAGGAGGACAGTCTAACACTGAAGCTTTCTTT,CATGGGQSNTEAFF
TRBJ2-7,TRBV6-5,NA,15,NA,TGTGCCAGCAGTTACTCGTGGGGGGAAGGATACGAGCAGTACTTC,CASSYSWGEGYEQYF
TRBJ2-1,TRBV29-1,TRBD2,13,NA,TGCAAAACTTCTAGCGGGTCCTACAATGAGCAGTTCTTC,CKTSSGSYNEQFF
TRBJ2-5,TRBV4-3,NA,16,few,TGCGCCAGCAGCCGGGGAGGCGGTAGCGGTCAAGAGACCCAGTACTTC,CASSRGGGSGQETQYF
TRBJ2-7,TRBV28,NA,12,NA,TGTGCCAGCAGTTTCCAGGGCTACGGGCAGTACTTC,CASSFQGYGQYF
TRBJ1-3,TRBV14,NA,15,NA,TGTGCCAGCAGCCAATGGCAGATCTCTGGAAACACCATATATTTT,CASSQWQISGNTIYF
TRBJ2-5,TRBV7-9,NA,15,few,TGTGCCAGCAGCCAAAACAGGGTTCTGGGGGAGACCCAGTACTTC,CASSQNRVLGETQYF
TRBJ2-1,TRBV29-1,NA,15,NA,TGCAGCGTTGAACGGCCGGGGAGCTCCTACAATGAGCAGTTCTTC,CSVERPGSSYNEQFF
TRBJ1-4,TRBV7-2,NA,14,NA,TGTGCCAGCAGCCCGGGAGGGCTTAGTGAAAAACTGTTTTTT,CASSPGGLSEKLFF
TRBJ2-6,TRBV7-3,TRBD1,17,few,TGTGCCAGCAGCTTAATGGGACAGAGCTCTGGGGCCAACGTCCTGACTTTC,CASSLMGQSSGANVLTF
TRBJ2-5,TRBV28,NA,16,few,TGTGCCAGCAGTTTTCCCAACGACTTCACGCAAGAGACCCAGTACTTC,CASSFPNDFTQETQYF
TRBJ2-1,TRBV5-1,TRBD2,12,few,TGCGCCAGCAGGCGGGAGGGATTTGAGCAGTTCTTC,CASRREGFEQFF
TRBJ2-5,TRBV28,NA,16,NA,TGTGCCAGCAGTGAGTGGGACTTGAATCAATTAGAGACCCAGTACTTC,CASSEWDLNQLETQYF
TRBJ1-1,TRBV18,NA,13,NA,TGTGCCAGCTCACCCGTTGCTGGCACTGAAGCTTTCTTT,CASSPVAGTEAFF
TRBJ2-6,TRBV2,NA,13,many,TGTGCCAGCAGTGAAGCTGGGGCCAACGTCCTGACTTTC,CASSEAGANVLTF
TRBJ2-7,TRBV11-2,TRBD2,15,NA,TGTGCCAGCAGCTCGCGGGGATGGCGGGAGGGCGAGCAGTACTTC,CASSSRGWREGEQYF
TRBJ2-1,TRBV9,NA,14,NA,TGTGCCAGCAGCGCAGCCGGGAGTAAGAATGAGCAGTTCTTC,CASSAAGSKNEQFF
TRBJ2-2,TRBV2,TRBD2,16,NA,TGTGCCAGCAGTGTTGAGCGGACTAGCGGGAGTTGGGAGCTGTTTTTT,CASSVERTSGSWELFF
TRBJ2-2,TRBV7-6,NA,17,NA,TGTGCCAGCAGCTTAGTTCCGCGTGTGAGTTACACCGGGGAGCTGTTTTTT,CASSLVPRVSYTGELFF
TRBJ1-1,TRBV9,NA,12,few,TGTGCCAGCAGCGTAGAGGGGGAGGGGGCTTTCTTT,CASSVEGEGAFF
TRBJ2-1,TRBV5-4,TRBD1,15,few,TGTGCCAGCAACCGTCGGGACAGGGAGTCCAATGAGCAGTTCTTC,CASNRRDRESNEQFF
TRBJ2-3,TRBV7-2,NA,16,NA,TGTGCCAGCAGCTTCTACAGGGACGGGCGCACAGATACGCAGTATTTT,CASSFYRDGRTDTQYF
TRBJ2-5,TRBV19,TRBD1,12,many,TGTGCCAGTTCTGGACAGGGCGAGACCCAGTACTTC,CASSGQGETQYF
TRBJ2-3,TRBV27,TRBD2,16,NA,TGTGCCAGCAGTCCACTAGCGGGAGTGGGCACAGATACGCAGTATTTT,CASSPLAGVGTDTQYF
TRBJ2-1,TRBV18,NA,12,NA,TGTGCCAGCTCACCTATCGGCGATGAGCAGTTCTTC,CASSPIGDEQFF
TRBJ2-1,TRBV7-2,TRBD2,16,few,TGTGCCAGCAGCTTAAGGTTACTAGCGGGAGGGAATGAGCAGTTCTTC,CASSLRLLAGGNEQFF
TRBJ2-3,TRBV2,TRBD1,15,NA,TGTGCCAGCAGTTCACGGACAGGGGGCACAGATACGCAGTATTTT,CASSSRTGGTDTQYF
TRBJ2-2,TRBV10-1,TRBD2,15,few,TGCGCCAGCAGTGAGAGGTCGGGAGGGTCCGGGGAGCTGTTTTTT,CASSERSGGSGELFF
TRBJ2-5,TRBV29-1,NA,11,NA,TGCAGCGTGCTCACCCAAGAGACCCAGTACTTC,CSVLTQETQYF
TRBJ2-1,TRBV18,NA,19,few,TGTGCCAGCTCAAGCACCGCACGGCCTCGAGGTCCTTCGGTCCATGAGCAGTTCTTC,CASSSTARPRGPSVHEQFF
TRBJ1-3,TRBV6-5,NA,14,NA,TGTGCCAGCAGTCGGGATTTCTCTGGAAACACCATATATTTT,CASSRDFSGNTIYF
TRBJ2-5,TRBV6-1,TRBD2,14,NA,TGTGCCAGCAGGTCGACTAGCGGGAGTGGGGCCCAGTACTTC,CASRSTSGSGAQYF
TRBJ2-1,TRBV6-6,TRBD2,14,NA,TGTGCCAGCACCCAAGGGACTAGTATCAATGAGCAGTTCTTC,CASTQGTSINEQFF